These 9 T cell receptor beta chains originate from one sample sequenced in a study of shared clonotypes between healthy human individuals. Terminally differentiated effector memory CD45RA+ cells were excluded by CCR7 positive selection of CD45RO-negative cells. Data came from immunoSEQ multiplex PCR; TCRdb stores just in-frame clones and leaves some out. This table has nearly 2 million clones, about 95% appearing once. The sequenced sample was naive CD8+ T cells sorted from blood. These receptors were obtained from a man between 18 and 29 years old in good health.

The chain has TRBV28 and TRBJ1-1; D possibly corresponds to TRBD1 (5 bases). Germline CDR1 MDHEN, CDR2 SYDVKM. This CDR3 is built from 15 residues. Trimming pared 6 bases from V and 4 bases from J, leaving 18 bases between. For the CDR3, the DNA is TGTGCCAGCAGGGGGAGCAGGGAAGGGACCACTGAAGCTTTCTTT. Protein product: CASRGSREGTTEAFF.

The chain is built from TRBV11-2 and TRBJ1-2; D not resolved. V lost 4 bases, J lost 2 bases, and 8 bases lay in between. Germline CDR1 SGHAT, CDR2 FQNNGV. The CDR3 runs to 13 residues. The CDR3 DNA reads TGTGCCAGCAGCTCCGTAATGAACTATGGCTACACCTTC. Protein: CASSSVMNYGYTF.

The chain employs TRBV28 and TRBJ2-5, with 10 nucleotides matching TRBD1. Germline-derived CDR1 and CDR2 are MDHEN and SYDVKM. J lost 5 bases, V lost 4 bases, and 10 bases had no gene match. The CDR3 loop spans 16 amino acids. Here the CDR3 DNA reads TGTGCCAGCAGTTCTACCAGACAGGGGGCGGTCGAGACCCAGTACTTC. Residues: CASSSTRQGAVETQYF.

In this sample, this clone turned up once. This chain links TRBV7-9 with TRBJ1-2; D is unresolved. The V end was cut by 3 bases, the J end by 5 bases, with 10 bases between. Germline lookup yields CDR1 SEHNR and CDR2 FQNEAQ (reference sequence). The CDR3 consists of 13 residues. In nucleotides, the CDR3 is TGTGCCAGCAGCTTGCAGGACTTATATGGCTACACCTTC. As protein: CASSLQDLYGYTF. Full variable domain (rest looked up from reference TRBV7-9 and TRBJ1-2): DTGVSQNPRHKITKRGQNVTFRCDPISEHNRLYWYRQTLGQGPEFLTYFQNEAQLEKSRLLSDRFSAERPKGSFSTLEIQRTEQGDSAMYLCASSLQDLYGYTFGSGTRLTVV.

This chain joins TRBV5-6 and TRBJ1-1, with unresolved D. V was shortened by 2 bases and J by 4 bases, with 12 bases between the two germline ends. The germline V gene has CDR1 SGHDT and CDR2 YYEEEE. The CDR3 spans 14 residues. CDR3: CASSLDPTATEAFF. The CDR3 DNA reads TGTGCCAGCAGCTTAGACCCCACGGCCACTGAAGCTTTCTTT.

The V call is TRBV27, the J call TRBJ2-1; 7 bases agree with TRBD1. Per germline, CDR1 MNHEY and CDR2 SMNVEV (reference sequence). The CDR3 is 14 amino acids. The J segment lost 7 bases and the V segment lost 7 bases, leaving 10 bases of the junction unmatched. The CDR3 sequence is CASTTTPRGNEQFF. In nucleotides, the CDR3 is TGTGCCAGCACTACCACCCCCAGGGGGAATGAGCAGTTCTTC.

This chain links TRBV4-3 with TRBJ2-1; D gene uncertain. CDR3 length equals 13 residues. V lost 4 bases and J 8 bases, leaving 12 bases between the germline ends. The germline V gene encodes CDR1 LGHNA and CDR2 YSLEER. In DNA form, the CDR3 reads TGCGCCAGCAGCCCGGGCGAGAGACATGAGCAGTTCTTC. It yields the protein CASSPGERHEQFF.

The chain combines TRBV4-1 with TRBJ2-5; D is unclear. The germline V gene encodes CDR1 MGHRA and CDR2 YSYEKL. Trimming shortened V by 1 base and J by 2 bases, and 11 bases separated the two germline ends. The CDR3 extends over 15 amino acids. In nucleotides, the CDR3 is TGCGCCAGCAGCCAAGTTGGTACAGTACAAGAGACCCAGTACTTC. It codes for CASSQVGTVQETQYF.

CDR3 amino acids: CASSQDLGLSTDTQYF. CDR3 in DNA: TGCGCCAGCAGCCAAGATCTGGGACTCAGCACAGATACGCAGTATTTT. The chain couples TRBV4-3 to TRBJ2-3; maybe TRBD2 (6 bases). Trimming pared 0 bases from V and 0 bases from J, leaving 10 bases between. Germline V gene data show CDR1 as LGHNA and CDR2 as YSLEER. CDR3 length: 16 amino acids.